This section outlines one T cell receptor (beta chain) sequence together with its context. Produced via immunoSEQ multiplex PCR; TCRdb's table is partial and in-frame only. Here the sample spans 75,000 to 90,000 clones, around 85% being singletons. The data were obtained in a study of OX40 agonist ivuxolimab in advanced cancers. CDR3 size: 15 residues. The ends lost 6 bases at V and 2 bases at J; junction bases unmatched: 10. CDR1 and CDR2 (germline): SGHRS, YFSETQ. Here the sequenced sample was CD4+ or CD8+ T cells sorted from blood, taken in a trial of the OX40 agonist ivuxolimab. This sequence joins TRBV5-1 and TRBJ1-2, with 7 bases identical to TRBD1. The receptor was derived from an adult with an advanced solid tumor such as melanoma, head and neck, liver or kidney cancer. The CDR3 coding sequence is TGCGCCAGCACCTCGGGACAGCCGAGAAACTATGGCTACACCTTC. Translation: CASTSGQPRNYGYTF.